The source of this T cell receptor beta chain is a study of blood T cells in healthy people across ages. The study's findings and limits: Donors of long life had a larger count of naive CD4+ cells and greater diversity than aged donors.

This clonotype was observed at least ten times. No antigen is known for it. Germline V gives CDR1 SGHDT, CDR2 YYEEEE. CDR3 length: 15 amino acids. V lost 4 bases and J lost 0, with 8 bases in between. Then a second PCR, running about 7 to 11 cycles, was carried out with a sample-barcoded 5' primer and a J-beta primer mix. The yield of each sample was at least 2.5 million CDR3-containing paired-end reads. TCRdb used MiXCR to reprocess the 5' RACE reads, holding one entry per CDR3 protein. This repertoire shows around 800,000 distinct CDR3 sequences, 20% to 30% found once; its top ten account for 2.5% to 3.5%. This same sample was also taken into another study, of T cells of mothers and their children. That source adds: Healthy Caucasian mothers, three in number, and their six children were the donors. There were over 8 million TCR beta CDR3 reads from each mother and about 3.1 million from each child.

Sequencing input: blood. The TCR was taken from a boy between 10 and 17 years old in good health. The chain joins TRBV5-6 to TRBJ2-6, with a weak D call TRBD2 (5 bases). The CDR3 DNA follows: TGTGCCAGCAGCCGTCGGGACTCTGGGGCCAACGTCCTGACTTTC. Amino acid sequence: CASSRRDSGANVLTF.